This entry features one T cell receptor beta chain sequence. Sequenced by immunoSEQ multiplex PCR; TCRdb stores in-frame clones only, minus some. The table has 87,000 or so clones, approximately 90% seen once. This sample was taken from a study of OX40 agonist ivuxolimab in advanced cancers. The receptor comes from an adult with an advanced solid tumor such as melanoma, head and neck, liver or kidney cancer. This sample comprised CD4+ or CD8+ T cells sorted from blood, obtained in a trial of the OX40 agonist ivuxolimab.

In DNA, the CDR3 is TGTGCCAGCAGCTCGGCCCCCAGCAGGGGAACAGATACGCAGTATTTT. Protein product: CASSSAPSRGTDTQYF. This chain uses TRBV9 with TRBJ2-3, with D perhaps TRBD1 (6 bases). The CDR3 runs to 16 residues. Trimming took off 4 bases at V and 3 bases at J, with 18 bases between the two ends. CDR1 and CDR2 from the germline V gene are SGDLS and YYNGEE.